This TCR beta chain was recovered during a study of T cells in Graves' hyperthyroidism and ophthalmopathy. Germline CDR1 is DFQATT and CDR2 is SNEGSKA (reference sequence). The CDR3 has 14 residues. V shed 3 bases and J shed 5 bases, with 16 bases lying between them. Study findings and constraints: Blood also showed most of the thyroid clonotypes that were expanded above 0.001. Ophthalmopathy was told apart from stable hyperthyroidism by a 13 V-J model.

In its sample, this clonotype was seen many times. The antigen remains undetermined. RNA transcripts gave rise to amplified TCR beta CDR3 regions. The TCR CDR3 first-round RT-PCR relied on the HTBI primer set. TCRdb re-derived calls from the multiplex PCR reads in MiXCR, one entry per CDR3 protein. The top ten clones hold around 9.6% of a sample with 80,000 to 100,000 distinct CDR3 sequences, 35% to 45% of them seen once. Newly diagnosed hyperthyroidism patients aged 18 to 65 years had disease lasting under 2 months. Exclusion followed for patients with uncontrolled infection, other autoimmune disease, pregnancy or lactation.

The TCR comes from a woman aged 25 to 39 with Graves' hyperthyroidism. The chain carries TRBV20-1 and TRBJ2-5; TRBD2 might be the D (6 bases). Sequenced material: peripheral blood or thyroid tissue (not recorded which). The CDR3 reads CSASLPGVWETQYF. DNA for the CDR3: TGCAGTGCTAGCCTACCGGGAGTTTGGGAGACCCAGTACTTC.